Listed below are T cell receptor beta chains from one sample, sequenced in a study of radiotherapy plus CTLA-4 blockade in lung cancer. Sequencing was performed with immunoSEQ multiplex PCR; in TCRdb, only in-frame clones are kept and a portion is missing. There are 95,000 to 150,000 clones in the sample; approximately 90% occur only once, and under 8% lies in the top ten. Source: peripheral blood, taken from a patient treated with radiotherapy plus ipilimumab. These receptors were obtained from a human donor with non-small cell lung cancer that progressed on radiotherapy plus ipilimumab. CDR3s include the opening cysteine and the closing phenylalanine or tryptophan. Each record gives: CDR3 DNA, CDR3 protein, V gene, clone size, J gene, D gene. A D gene is named only where the DNA matches it firmly. A row's size may be missing; if present it is once, few, many or a size class.

TGCGCCAGCAGCTCGGACCAGCCGCTCTACAATGAGCAGTTCTTC | CASSSDQPLYNEQFF | TRBV5-1 | . | TRBJ2-1 | .
TGTGCTAGTGGCCCTTGGTTTGGAACTGAAGCTTTCTTT | CASGPWFGTEAFF | TRBV12-5 | few | TRBJ1-1 | .
TGTGCCAGTAGGGGACAGCCCCAGGCGGGAAATACGCAGTATTTT | CASRGQPQAGNTQYF | TRBV19 | . | TRBJ2-3 | .
TGTGCCAGCAGTCCGGGGTGGGCGCAGTATTTT | CASSPGWAQYF | TRBV6-1 | . | TRBJ2-3 | .
TGTGCCACCCGGTTAGCGGGTACAGATACGCAGTATTTT | CATRLAGTDTQYF | TRBV27 | . | TRBJ2-3 | TRBD2
TGTGCCAGCAGCTTGTTCCCTCCGCGTCCCCCAGAGACCCAGTACTTC | CASSLFPPRPPETQYF | TRBV11-2 | . | TRBJ2-5 | .
TGTGCCAGCAGCTTACTAGCGGGAGCAACAGATACGCAGTATTTT | CASSLLAGATDTQYF | TRBV7-8 | . | TRBJ2-3 | TRBD2
TGTGCCAGCAGCCTCGGACTAGCGGGCACCACAGATACGCAGTATTTT | CASSLGLAGTTDTQYF | TRBV5-8 | . | TRBJ2-3 | TRBD2
TGTGCCAGCAGTGTCGACAGGGGGCTCTACAATGAGCAGTTCTTC | CASSVDRGLYNEQFF | TRBV2 | . | TRBJ2-1 | TRBD1
TGTGCCAGCAGCCCCGGTAGGGGGCTAGCGGCCCCTTTGGAGACCCAGTACTTC | CASSPGRGLAAPLETQYF | TRBV11-2 | . | TRBJ2-5 | .
TGTGCCAGCAGCAAAGGGGACCACTACGAGCAGTACTTC | CASSKGDHYEQYF | TRBV21-1 | few | TRBJ2-7 | .
TGTGCCAGCAGCCAAGACGGCCGGCGGGTAAATGAAAAACTGTTTTTT | CASSQDGRRVNEKLFF | TRBV4-2 | . | TRBJ1-4 | .
TGCAGCGTTGACGGCCGGGGGGGAGAGACCCAGTACTTC | CSVDGRGGETQYF | TRBV29-1 | once | TRBJ2-5 | TRBD2
TGTGCCAGCAGTGAATCGTCAGGGTATCAGCCCCAGCATTTT | CASSESSGYQPQHF | TRBV2 | . | TRBJ1-5 | .
TGCGCCAGCGGAAGGGACTCCTTGGACAATGAGCAGTTCTTC | CASGRDSLDNEQFF | TRBV5-1 | once | TRBJ2-1 | .
TGCAGCGTCCTAAGGACGCCCTATGGCTACACCTTC | CSVLRTPYGYTF | TRBV29-1 | . | TRBJ1-2 | .
TGTGCCTGGAGCGGAGACAGGGGTAGTAATGGCAATCAGCCCCAGCATTTT | CAWSGDRGSNGNQPQHF | TRBV30 | . | TRBJ1-5 | TRBD1
TGCGCCAGCAGCCGAGCAGCCAATGAGCAGTTCTTC | CASSRAANEQFF | TRBV4-1 | . | TRBJ2-1 | .
TGTGCTAGCAGCTTGGGGACAGGGCTCGAGCAGTACTTC | CASSLGTGLEQYF | TRBV7-7 | . | TRBJ2-7 | TRBD1
TGTGCCAGCAGTGAAAGGGCGGGAGGGCCCCGTACGTTCTTC | CASSERAGGPRTFF | TRBV6-1 | . | TRBJ2-1 | TRBD2
TGTGCCAGCAGGAGCAGGGGGCTTAACACCATATATTTT | CASRSRGLNTIYF | TRBV6-1 | . | TRBJ1-3 | TRBD1
TGTGCCAGCAGTGCGTCAGGGGACAGGCACGAGCAGTACTTC | CASSASGDRHEQYF | TRBV6-5 | . | TRBJ2-7 | TRBD1
TGTGCCAGCTCACCACTTAGTCTGCATCCAGTAGTCCCTGGGGCCAACGTCCTGACTTTC | CASSPLSLHPVVPGANVLTF | TRBV18 | . | TRBJ2-6 | .
TGTGCCAGCTCACTCCGGGACAACACTGAAGCTTTCTTT | CASSLRDNTEAFF | TRBV18 | once | TRBJ1-1 | .
TGTGCCAGCATCGCAGGGCCCGGAAACACCATATATTTT | CASIAGPGNTIYF | TRBV2 | . | TRBJ1-3 | .
TGTGCCAGCAGAGAGACAGGGACTGGTGACTTGAACTTC | CASRETGTGDLNF | TRBV9 | . | TRBJ1-2 | TRBD1
TGTGCCAGCAGTGAAGAAGGGGCAGCGGGACCAAAGTTCTTC | CASSEEGAAGPKFF | TRBV2 | . | TRBJ2-1 | TRBD2
TGTGCCAGTAGTCCGTCACAGGCGGCCAAAAACATTCAGTACTTC | CASSPSQAAKNIQYF | TRBV19 | . | TRBJ2-4 | .
TGTGCCAGCAACAGGGGATGGGTGGGTGAAGCTTTCTTT | CASNRGWVGEAFF | TRBV28 | . | TRBJ1-1 | TRBD1
TGCGCCAGCAGCCAAGACGGAGGACTAGGGAGCTCCTACAATGAGCAGTTCTTC | CASSQDGGLGSSYNEQFF | TRBV4-1 | . | TRBJ2-1 | TRBD2
TGTGCCAGTAGTATCGACAGGAAAAACATTCAGTACTTC | CASSIDRKNIQYF | TRBV19 | . | TRBJ2-4 | .
TGTGCCAGCAGTTTAACGGGAGGGAACACCGGGGAGCTGTTTTTT | CASSLTGGNTGELFF | TRBV27 | . | TRBJ2-2 | TRBD2
TGTGCCAGCAGTGTAGTAGAAGCTTTCTTT | CASSVVEAFF | TRBV2 | . | TRBJ1-1 | .
TGTGCCAGCAGTGCCTCGGGAGCAAAACTGTTTTTT | CASSASGAKLFF | TRBV6-6 | few | TRBJ1-4 | .
TGTGCCAGCAGCCGGGGACTAGCGGACCACCGCCCCTACGAGCAGTACTTC | CASSRGLADHRPYEQYF | TRBV2 | . | TRBJ2-7 | TRBD2
TGTGCCAGCAGCTCGGACAGATGGGTCTACGAGCAGTACTTC | CASSSDRWVYEQYF | TRBV7-9 | . | TRBJ2-7 | .
TGCGCCACCCGGAAAGGGGCCAACGTCCTGACTTTC | CATRKGANVLTF | TRBV23-1 | . | TRBJ2-6 | .
TGTGCCAAGGTGGACAGGGGCCCCTACGAGCAGTACTTC | CAKVDRGPYEQYF | TRBV6-4 | . | TRBJ2-7 | TRBD1
TGTGCCAGTAGTCCAAGGACTAGCGGGACCTCCTCCTACGAGCAGTACTTC | CASSPRTSGTSSYEQYF | TRBV19 | . | TRBJ2-7 | TRBD2
TGTGCAAGTCGCCCGATGAGCGGGAGGGCCTATGAGCAGTTCTTC | CASRPMSGRAYEQFF | TRBV12-2 | . | TRBJ2-1 | .
TGTGCCAGTGCTAGACAGGGGGCGCAAGATACGCAGTATTTT | CASARQGAQDTQYF | TRBV19 | . | TRBJ2-3 | TRBD1
TGTGCCAGCAGTCCGCGCCCTGGGGCCAACGTCCTGACTTTC | CASSPRPGANVLTF | TRBV6-5 | . | TRBJ2-6 | .
TGTGCCAGCAGCCCTTCGGGGGCTTTGAACACCGAAGCTTTCTTT | CASSPSGALNTEAFF | TRBV27 | . | TRBJ1-1 | .
TGTGCCACCAGCAGAGTGGGAGCGGCGTCCTACAATGAGCAGTTCTTC | CATSRVGAASYNEQFF | TRBV15 | . | TRBJ2-1 | .
TGTGCCAGCGGGCAGGGAGGAGAGACCCAGTACTTC | CASGQGGETQYF | TRBV6-5 | once | TRBJ2-5 | .
TGTGCCAGCAGTCGGGGACTTCAAGAGACCCAGTACTTC | CASSRGLQETQYF | TRBV6-5 | . | TRBJ2-5 | .
TGTGCCAGCAGTTACAGGGTTAGTCAGCCCCAGCATTTT | CASSYRVSQPQHF | TRBV5-5 | . | TRBJ1-5 | .
TGCGCCAGCAGCCGAGACATATCTGGATTGCCCCAGCATTTT | CASSRDISGLPQHF | TRBV4-1 | . | TRBJ1-5 | .
TGTGCCAGCAGAGCGGACAGTTACAATGAGCAGTTCTTC | CASRADSYNEQFF | TRBV2 | . | TRBJ2-1 | .
TGCGCCAGCAGCCTGAGCGGAACCTACGAGCAGTACTTC | CASSLSGTYEQYF | TRBV5-1 | few | TRBJ2-7 | .
TGTGCCAGCACATCTGGGACGGGGAATCAGCCCCAGCATTTT | CASTSGTGNQPQHF | TRBV6-5 | . | TRBJ1-5 | .
TGTGCCAGCAGCCACGGGACAGGGGGTTATGGTTGGAACACTGAAGCTTTCTTT | CASSHGTGGYGWNTEAFF | TRBV11-3 | . | TRBJ1-1 | TRBD1
TGTGCCAGCAGTGCCCCCGGAGGGGCGGGAGGGTACGAGCAGTACTTC | CASSAPGGAGGYEQYF | TRBV28 | . | TRBJ2-7 | TRBD2
TGTGCCAGCAGCTTACGAGACTTCGGGAATGAGCAGTTCTTC | CASSLRDFGNEQFF | TRBV5-6 | once | TRBJ2-1 | .
TGTGCCAGCAGCTTCCTCGACACAGATACGCAGTATTTT | CASSFLDTDTQYF | TRBV5-6 | . | TRBJ2-3 | .